These T cell receptor beta chains were read from a single sample in a study of CD8+ T cells in alopecia areata. Assay: immunoSEQ multiplex PCR; the TCRdb copy retains only in-frame clones and omits some. The repertoire holds about 120,000 clones, more than 40% seen once, with 0.45% to 0.5% in the top ten. Material: CD4+ T cells sorted from blood, obtained at week 4, from a patient treated with tofacitinib. These receptors originate from a human donor with alopecia areata. The CDR3 runs from the conserved cysteine through the conserved F or W.

>TRBV29-1|TRBJ2-5
CSARKGRATPAQETQYF
>TRBV2|TRBJ1-5
CATGGDSNQPQHF
>TRBV29-1|TRBJ1-1
CSVGRTEAFF
>TRBV5-1|TRBJ1-2
CASSPITDRDYGYTF
>TRBV2|TRBJ2-7
CASSPQGAPSYEQYF
>TRBV25-1|TRBJ1-2
CASSESPELGGYTF
>TRBV19|TRBJ2-3
CASSVGRRTDTQYF
>TRBV23-1|TRBJ1-1
CASRGGQMTEAFF
>TRBV11-2|TRBJ2-1
CASSFARTRLNEQFF
>TRBV15|TRBJ2-1
CATDMEGLAYNEQFF
>TRBV27|TRBJ2-1
CASTLTSGRDDEQFF
>TRBV12-5|TRBJ1-1
CASGYRSGEEDTEAFF
>TRBV5-1|TRBJ2-3
CASSLRPSSDTQYF
>TRBV19|TRBJ1-2
CASSIYGRGGYGYTF
>TRBV28|TRBJ2-4
CASRYPGKNIQYF
>TRBV7-8|TRBJ1-1
CASSLRYESTEAFF
>TRBV6-1|TRBJ2-7
CASRYHGGAYEQYF
>TRBV29-1|TRBJ2-1
CSVGRTGSTYNEQFF
>TRBV5-1|TRBJ2-1
CASSLAGNEQFF
>TRBV30|TRBJ2-1
CAWTKRVTEQFF
>TRBV6-5|TRBJ1-2
CASGREGRDGYTF
>TRBV30|TRBJ1-4
CACQTGPNEKLFF
>TRBV19|TRBJ1-6
CASMRTGGSPLHF
>TRBV5-1|TRBJ1-2
CASSLAFGGRGYTF
>TRBV27|TRBJ2-5
CASSPETSTQGTQYF
>TRBV4-1|TRBJ2-1
CASSGVSGNNEQFF
>TRBV29-1|TRBJ2-7
CSVEKAGGGFKYF
>TRBV5-4|TRBJ1-2
CASSLEDGYTF
>TRBV7-6|TRBJ1-5
CASSPGANYQPQHF
>TRBV18|TRBJ1-1
CASSPLVTEAFF
>TRBV4-2|TRBJ1-5
CASSQQGNQPQHF
>TRBV25-1|TRBJ2-1
CASSGYPSPDEQFF
>TRBV29-1|TRBJ1-1
CSVAGSNTEAFF
>TRBV2|TRBJ1-6
CASTDRGQGNSPLHF
>TRBV7-9|TRBJ2-3
CASGASTDTQYF
>TRBV12-5|TRBJ1-2
CASGLVLSGDWRNYGYTF
>TRBV9|TRBJ1-6
CASSVDANSPLHF
>TRBV6-1|TRBJ2-2
CASLLREGNTGELFF
>TRBV2|TRBJ2-3
CASMRGLFSPSTDTQYF
>TRBV6-4|TRBJ2-2
CASKEIANTGELFF
>TRBV25-1|TRBJ1-2
CASSDSEGKGYGYTF
>TRBV4-1|TRBJ2-7
CATWTGVEQYF
>TRBV29-1|TRBJ2-1
CSVGGLADNEQFF
>TRBV4-1|TRBJ2-7
CASSQQGAYEQYF
>TRBV20-1|TRBJ1-5
CSARDRRAQHF
>TRBV9|TRBJ1-2
CASSVGDRSIYGYTF
>TRBV7-3|TRBJ1-2
CASSPSSGTGIHGYTF
>TRBV7-9|TRBJ2-7
CASSQYRGRIYEQYF
>TRBV5-6|TRBJ1-2
CASSLGHEDGYTF
>TRBV30|TRBJ1-5
CAWSAREGRMSNQPQHF
>TRBV7-8|TRBJ2-1
CASSTGFGSFF
>TRBV7-6|TRBJ1-2
CASSMTGGAEGYTF
>TRBV30|TRBJ2-3
CAWSLTLSDTQYF